This TCR beta chain was documented in a study of OX40 agonist ivuxolimab in advanced cancers. Study-level background: At just under 85% male, the cohort had a mean age of approximately 60 years, ranging from about 23 to 79.

Sequencing used immunoSEQ multiplex PCR; TCRdb keeps in-frame clones, though not all of them. The sample has fewer than 140,000 clones; approximately 90% are singletons. Between the trimmed V and J ends, which lost 5 bases and 4 bases, there was a span of 12 bases. CDR1 is SGHRS and CDR2 is YFSETQ in the germline V gene. The CDR3 is 14 amino acids. This material consisted of CD4+ or CD8+ T cells sorted from blood, taken in a trial of the OX40 agonist ivuxolimab. The clonotype was recovered from an adult with an advanced solid tumor such as melanoma, head and neck, liver or kidney cancer. This chain connects TRBV5-1 to TRBJ1-4; D gene unclear. CDR3 protein: CASRYSDVNEKLFF. The CDR3 nucleotides read TGCGCCAGCAGATACTCCGACGTTAATGAAAAACTGTTTTTT.